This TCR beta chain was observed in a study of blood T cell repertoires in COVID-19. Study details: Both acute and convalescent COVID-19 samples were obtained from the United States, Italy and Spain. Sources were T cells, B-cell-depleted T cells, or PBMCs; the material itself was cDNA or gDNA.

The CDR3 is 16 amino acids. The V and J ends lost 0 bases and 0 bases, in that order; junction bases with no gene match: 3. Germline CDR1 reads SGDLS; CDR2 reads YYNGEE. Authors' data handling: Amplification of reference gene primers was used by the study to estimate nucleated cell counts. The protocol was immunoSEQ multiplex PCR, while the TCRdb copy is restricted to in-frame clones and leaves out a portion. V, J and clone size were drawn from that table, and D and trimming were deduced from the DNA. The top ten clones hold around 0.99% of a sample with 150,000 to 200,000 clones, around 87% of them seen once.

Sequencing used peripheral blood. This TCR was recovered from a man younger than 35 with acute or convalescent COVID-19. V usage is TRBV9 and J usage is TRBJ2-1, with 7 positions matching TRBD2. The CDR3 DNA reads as TGTGCCAGCAGCGTAGAGGGCGGGAGCTCCTACAATGAGCAGTTCTTC. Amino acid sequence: CASSVEGGSSYNEQFF.